This T cell receptor beta chain was profiled in a study of OX40 agonist ivuxolimab in advanced cancers. The overall study: The mean age was approximately 60 years, ranging from roughly 23 to 90, with 65% to 85% of participants male. A partial response was reached by three patients: one with hepatocellular carcinoma and two with cutaneous melanoma. Regarding the study as a whole: The study found that CD8+ T cells averaged more expanded clones than CD4+.

As to this clone: No antigen is known for it.

TCRdb keeps only in-frame clones here, not all; method: immunoSEQ multiplex PCR. The sample has roughly 76,000 clones, approximately 82% seen once. Per germline, CDR1 SGDLS and CDR2 YYNGEE. The ends were cut back, 3 bases at V and 5 bases at J, with 15 bases in the middle. This CDR3 has 15 residues. This chain connects TRBV9 to TRBJ1-5; perhaps TRBD1 as D (6 bases). The sequence derives from an adult with an advanced solid tumor such as melanoma, head and neck, liver or kidney cancer. Here the sequenced sample was CD4+ or CD8+ T cells sorted from blood, taken in a trial of the OX40 agonist ivuxolimab. The CDR3 is CASSGRGSADQPQHF. The CDR3 bases are TGTGCCAGCAGCGGGAGGGGGTCGGCAGATCAGCCCCAGCATTTT.